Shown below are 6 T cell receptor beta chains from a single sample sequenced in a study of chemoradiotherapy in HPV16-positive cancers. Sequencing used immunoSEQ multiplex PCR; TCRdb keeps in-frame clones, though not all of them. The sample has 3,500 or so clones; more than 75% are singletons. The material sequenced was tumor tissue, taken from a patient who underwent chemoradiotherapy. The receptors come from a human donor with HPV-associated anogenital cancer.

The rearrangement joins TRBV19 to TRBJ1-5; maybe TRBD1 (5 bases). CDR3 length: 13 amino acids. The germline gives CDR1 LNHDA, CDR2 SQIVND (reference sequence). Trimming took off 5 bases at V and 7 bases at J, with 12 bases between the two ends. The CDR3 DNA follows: TGTGCCAGTAGTTGGGGGGTTGGGCAGCCCCAGCATTTT. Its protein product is CASSWGVGQPQHF.

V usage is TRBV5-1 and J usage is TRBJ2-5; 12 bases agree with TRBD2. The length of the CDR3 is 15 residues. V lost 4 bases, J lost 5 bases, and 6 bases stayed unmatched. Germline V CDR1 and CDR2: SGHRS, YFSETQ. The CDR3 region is CASSRLAGEGETQYF. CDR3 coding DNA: TGCGCCAGCAGCCGACTAGCGGGGGAGGGTGAGACCCAGTACTTC.

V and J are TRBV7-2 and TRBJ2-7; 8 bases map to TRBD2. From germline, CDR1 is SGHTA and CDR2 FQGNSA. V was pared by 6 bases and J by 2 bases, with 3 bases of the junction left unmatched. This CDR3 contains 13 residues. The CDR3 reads CASRGGGPYEQYF. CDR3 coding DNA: TGTGCCAGCAGGGGCGGGGGGCCCTACGAGCAGTACTTC. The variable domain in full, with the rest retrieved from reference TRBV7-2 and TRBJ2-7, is GAGVSQSPSNKVTEKGKDVELRCDPISGHTALYWYRQSLGQGLEFLIYFQGNSAPDKSGLPSDRFSAERTGGSVSTLTIQRTQQEDSAVYLCASRGGGPYEQYFGPGTRLTVT.

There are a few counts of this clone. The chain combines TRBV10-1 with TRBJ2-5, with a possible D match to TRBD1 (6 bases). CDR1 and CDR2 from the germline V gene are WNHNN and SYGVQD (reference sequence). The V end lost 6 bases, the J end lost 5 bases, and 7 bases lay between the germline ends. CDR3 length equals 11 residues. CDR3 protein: CASSRGETQYF. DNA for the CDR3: TGCGCCAGCAGCAGGGGCGAGACCCAGTACTTC.

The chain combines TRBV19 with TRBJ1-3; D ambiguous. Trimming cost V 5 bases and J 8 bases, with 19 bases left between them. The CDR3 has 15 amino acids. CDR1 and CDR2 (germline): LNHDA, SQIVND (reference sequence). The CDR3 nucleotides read TGTGCCAGTAGTTCTTTATCGACCGTCCCCGACACCATATATTTT. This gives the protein CASSSLSTVPDTIYF.

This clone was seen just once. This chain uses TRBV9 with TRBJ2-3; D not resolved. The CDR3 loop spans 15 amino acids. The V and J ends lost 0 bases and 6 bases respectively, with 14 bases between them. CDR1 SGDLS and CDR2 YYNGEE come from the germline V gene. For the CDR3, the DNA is TGTGCCAGCAGCGTAGGAGTGGCCAGACGGGATACGCAGTATTTT. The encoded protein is CASSVGVARRDTQYF.